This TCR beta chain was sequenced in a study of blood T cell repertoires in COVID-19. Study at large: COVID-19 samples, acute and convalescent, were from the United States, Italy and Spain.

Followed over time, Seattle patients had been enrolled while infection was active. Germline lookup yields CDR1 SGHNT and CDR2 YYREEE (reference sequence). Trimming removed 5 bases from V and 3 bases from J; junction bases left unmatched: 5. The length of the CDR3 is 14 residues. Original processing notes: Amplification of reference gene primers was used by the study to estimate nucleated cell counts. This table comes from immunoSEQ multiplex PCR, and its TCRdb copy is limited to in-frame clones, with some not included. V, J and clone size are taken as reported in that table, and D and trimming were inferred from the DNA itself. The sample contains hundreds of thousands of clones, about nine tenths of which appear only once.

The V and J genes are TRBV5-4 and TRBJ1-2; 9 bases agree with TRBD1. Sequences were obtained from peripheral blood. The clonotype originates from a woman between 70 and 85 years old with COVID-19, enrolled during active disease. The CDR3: CASRLGQGYYGYTF. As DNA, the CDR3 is TGTGCCAGCAGACTTGGACAGGGGTACTATGGCTACACCTTC.